Many counts were recorded for the clone carrying this T cell receptor (beta chain). Its antigen is not known. Unique molecular identifiers featured in how the TCRbeta library was prepared. TCRdb reprocessed the PCR reads with MiXCR, giving one entry per CDR3 protein. The sample has approximately 490,000 distinct CDR3 sequences; about 11% are singletons. Germline-derived CDR1 and CDR2 are SEHNR and FQNEAQ (reference sequence). The CDR3 runs 14 residues. V was cut by 1 base and J by 7 bases, with 11 bases left in between. This entry belongs to a study of T-cell reconstitution after alpha-beta-depleted transplantation in children. Whole-study findings and limits: After transplant, high TCRbeta diversity at day 60 in some patients arose from surviving recipient T cells and thymic progenitors. After transplant, at about two months, alpha-beta T cells were reportedly derived from several hundred expanded graft clones. Counts and diversity of T cells one year after transplant came mostly from newly produced T cells.

The chain recombines TRBV7-9 with TRBJ2-1; weak D call: TRBD2 (5 bases). The sample here was PBMCs, taken before TCRalphabeta/CD19-depleted stem cell transplant. The receptor's source is a child under 10 years old with inherited bone marrow failure, due to receive a stem cell transplant. CDR3 sequence reads: CASSLVGAGNEQFF. DNA of the CDR3: TGTGCCAGCAGCTTAGTGGGAGCAGGTAATGAGCAGTTCTTC.